This TCR beta chain appears in the sequencing data of a study of T cells after posttransplantation cyclophosphamide (dated by TCRdb to the mid-2010s). Regarding the research as a whole: Using TRB sequencing, the study followed how the T cell repertoire reconstituted after myeloablative bone marrow transplantation in which posttransplantation cyclophosphamide served as GVHD prophylaxis. Blood from every one of the roughly 33 PTCy patients who had 1-year posttransplant specimens underwent TRB sequencing. TRB sequencing was also done on up to 3 additional blood samples from 2 to 5.2 years after transplant in 3 patients, and on pretransplant blood from a handful of patients. Public TRB sequences were checked against a database of over 3,500 sequences associated with responses to pathogens, tumor antigens, self-antigens and alloantigens. Antigen receptor sequencing covered samples from roughly 40 PTCy-treated patients and around 16 of their related bone marrow donors. Because TRA and TRB clonality correlated tightly in eight or nine samples, later TCR analyses were limited to TRB.

Genomic DNA was the input for TRB sequencing, which was run either with the immunoSEQ assay at survey resolution or with the hsTCRB kit. The paper's data handling went like this. The immunoSEQ software handled the initial read processing, while the LymphoSeq R package was used for the repertoire analyses. Clonality was calculated as 1 minus normalized Shannon entropy, and the Gini coefficient was also calculated for each TRB dataset. Phenotypes of unsorted samples were inferred by mapping TRB sequences from sorted subsets of the recipient or donor onto unsorted samples of the same recipient. TCRdb mirrors the immuneACCESS table, restricted to in-frame sequences. Some clones are absent from its copies; in checked studies, under half trace to an unresolved V gene, and the reason for the others is unknown. The DNA gave D and trimming, while V, J and clone size come from that table. This sample includes just over 25,000 clones, and none of them was observed just once. The ten largest clones add up to about 1.5% of the sample.

Paper-wide results and their limitations: Across the approximately 47 patients, TRB clonality was highly associated with recipient CMV seropositivity and CMV reactivation, and diversity with PTCy was similar to that in the CNI/methotrexate controls. Donor-recipient similarity was low at 1-2 months but increased during the first year, and donor CD8+ memory clones often dominated later blood repertoires. The TRB repertoires of T cells infiltrating skin or GI tract showed only limited overlap with the TRB repertoires of T cells in blood.

The V end loses 0 bases and the J end loses 5 bases, and a stretch of 5 bases separates them. The CDR3 covers 13 residues, taking in both the cysteine and the phenylalanine. The only DNA kept is the CDR3, 39 bases in frame from the first base. The germline V gene sets CDR1 to SGHNT and CDR2 to YENEEA. This clone was seen at least ten times. The antigen this receptor binds is unknown. Per-nucleotide qualities are absent, and no much larger clonotype sits a single base away. Peripheral blood samples were provided by related bone marrow donors on the day of marrow donation. Peripheral blood and bone marrow mononuclear cells were isolated by Ficoll-Hypaque density centrifugation and were cryopreserved.

The sequence links TRBV11-3 to TRBJ2-1; no D gene can be assigned with confidence. This TCR was sampled from a man aged 45 to 65 in good health, CMV-negative, and a related stem cell transplant donor. The sequencing input was PBMCs. In nucleotides, the sequence is TGTGCCAGCAGCTTAGAACTGAACAATGAGCAGTTCTTC. It specifies CASSLELNNEQFF.